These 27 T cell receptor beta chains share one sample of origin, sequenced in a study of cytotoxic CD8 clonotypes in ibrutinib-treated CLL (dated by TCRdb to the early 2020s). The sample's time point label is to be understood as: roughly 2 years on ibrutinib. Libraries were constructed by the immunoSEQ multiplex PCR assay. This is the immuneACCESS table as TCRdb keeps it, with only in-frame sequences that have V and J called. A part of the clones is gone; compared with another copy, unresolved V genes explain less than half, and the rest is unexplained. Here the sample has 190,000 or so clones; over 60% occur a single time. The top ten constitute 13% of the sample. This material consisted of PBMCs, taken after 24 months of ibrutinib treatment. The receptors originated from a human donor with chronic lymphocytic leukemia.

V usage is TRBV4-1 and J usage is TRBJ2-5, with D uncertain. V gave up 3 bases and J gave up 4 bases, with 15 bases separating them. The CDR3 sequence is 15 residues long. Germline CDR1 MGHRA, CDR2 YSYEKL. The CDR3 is CASSQGWAQAETQYF. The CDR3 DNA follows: TGCGCCAGCAGCCAGGGGTGGGCCCAAGCAGAGACCCAGTACTTC.

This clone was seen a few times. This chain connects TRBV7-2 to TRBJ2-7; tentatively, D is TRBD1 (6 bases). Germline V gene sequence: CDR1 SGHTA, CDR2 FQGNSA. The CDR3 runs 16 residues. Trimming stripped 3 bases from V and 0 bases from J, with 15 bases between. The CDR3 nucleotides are TGTGCCAGCAGCTTTGACGGACAGCCCCCCTCCTACGAGCAGTACTTC. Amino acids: CASSFDGQPPSYEQYF.

The CDR3 DNA reads as TGTGCCAGCAGCCCCGAGGGGGGGAATGAGCAGTTCTTC. It translates to CASSPEGGNEQFF. This chain connects TRBV7-8 to TRBJ2-1, with a tentative D call TRBD2 (7 bases). CDR3 size: 13 residues. CDR1 and CDR2 (germline): SGHVS, FQNEAQ. The V gene lost 5 bases and the J gene lost 7 bases, with 12 bases spanning the gap.

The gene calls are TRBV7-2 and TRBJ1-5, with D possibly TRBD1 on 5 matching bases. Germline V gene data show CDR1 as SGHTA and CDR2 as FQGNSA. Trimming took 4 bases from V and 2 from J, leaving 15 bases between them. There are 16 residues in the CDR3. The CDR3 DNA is TGTGCCAGCAGCTCGCAGGGCGGGTTAGGCAATCAGCCCCAGCATTTT. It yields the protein CASSSQGGLGNQPQHF. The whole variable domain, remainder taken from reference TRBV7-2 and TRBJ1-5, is GAGVSQSPSNKVTEKGKDVELRCDPISGHTALYWYRQSLGQGLEFLIYFQGNSAPDKSGLPSDRFSAERTGGSVSTLTIQRTQQEDSAVYLCASSSQGGLGNQPQHFGDGTRLSIL.

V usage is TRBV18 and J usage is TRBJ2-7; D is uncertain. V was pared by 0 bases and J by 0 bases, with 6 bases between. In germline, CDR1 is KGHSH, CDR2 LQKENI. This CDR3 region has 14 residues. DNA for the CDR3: TGTGCCAGCTCACCACCACAGAGCTCCTACGAGCAGTACTTC. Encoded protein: CASSPPQSSYEQYF. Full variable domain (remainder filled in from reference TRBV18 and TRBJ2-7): NAGVMQNPRHLVRRRGQEARLRCSPMKGHSHVYWYRQLPEEGLKFMVYLQKENIIDESGMPKERFSAEFPKEGPSILRIQQVVRGDSAAYFCASSPPQSSYEQYFGPGTRLTVT.

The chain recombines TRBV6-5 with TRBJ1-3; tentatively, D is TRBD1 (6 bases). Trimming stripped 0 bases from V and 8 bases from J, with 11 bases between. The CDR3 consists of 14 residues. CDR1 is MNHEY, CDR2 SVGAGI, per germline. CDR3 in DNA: TGTGCCAGCAGTTACTCCGGGGGGCCGGACACCATATATTTT. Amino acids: CASSYSGGPDTIYF.

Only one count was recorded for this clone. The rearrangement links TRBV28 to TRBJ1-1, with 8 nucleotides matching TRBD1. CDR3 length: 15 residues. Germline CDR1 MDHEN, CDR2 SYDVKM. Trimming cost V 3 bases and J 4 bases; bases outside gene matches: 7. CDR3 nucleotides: TGTGCCAGCAGTTTCTGGACAGGGTCGACCACTGAAGCTTTCTTT. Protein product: CASSFWTGSTTEAFF.

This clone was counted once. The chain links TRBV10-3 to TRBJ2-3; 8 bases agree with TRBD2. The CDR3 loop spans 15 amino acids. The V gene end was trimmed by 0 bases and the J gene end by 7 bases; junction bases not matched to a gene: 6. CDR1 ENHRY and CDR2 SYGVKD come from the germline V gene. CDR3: CAISESELAGYTQYF. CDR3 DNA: TGTGCCATCAGTGAGTCTGAGTTAGCGGGGTATACGCAGTATTTT.

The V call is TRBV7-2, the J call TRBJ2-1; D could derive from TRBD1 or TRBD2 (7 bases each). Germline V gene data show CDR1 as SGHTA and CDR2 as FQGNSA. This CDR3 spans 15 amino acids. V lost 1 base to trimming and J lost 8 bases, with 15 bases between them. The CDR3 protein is CASSLETGRGYEQFF. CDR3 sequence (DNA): TGTGCCAGCAGCTTAGAGACAGGGAGGGGGTATGAGCAGTTCTTC.

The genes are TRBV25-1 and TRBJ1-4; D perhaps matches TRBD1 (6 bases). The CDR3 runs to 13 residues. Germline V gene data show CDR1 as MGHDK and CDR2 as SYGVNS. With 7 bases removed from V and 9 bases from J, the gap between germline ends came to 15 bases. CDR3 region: CASNSQGRKKLFF. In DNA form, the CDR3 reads TGTGCCAGCAATAGTCAGGGGAGGAAAAAACTGTTTTTT.

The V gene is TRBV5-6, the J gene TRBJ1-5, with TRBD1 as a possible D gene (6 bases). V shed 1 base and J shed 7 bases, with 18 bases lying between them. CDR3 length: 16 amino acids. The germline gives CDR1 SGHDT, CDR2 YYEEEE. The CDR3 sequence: CASSLKFGGALQPQHF. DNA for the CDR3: TGTGCCAGCAGCTTGAAGTTCGGGGGGGCTTTGCAGCCCCAGCATTTT.

The CDR3 DNA follows: TGTGCCAGCAGCTTGTTGACGGGAGAAGGGGAAGAGACCCAGTACTTC. Protein: CASSLLTGEGEETQYF. This sequence joins TRBV5-6 and TRBJ2-5, with D tentatively TRBD2 (6 bases). Trimming removed 1 base at V and 3 bases at J, with 16 bases between. The CDR3 is 16 amino acids. The germline gives CDR1 SGHDT, CDR2 YYEEEE. Full variable domain (outside the CDR3, taken from reference TRBV5-6 and TRBJ2-5): DAGVTQSPTHLIKTRGQQVTLRCSPKSGHDTVSWYQQALGQGPQFIFQYYEEEERQRGNFPDRFSGHQFPNYSSELNVNALLLGDSALYLCASSLLTGEGEETQYFGPGTRLLVL.

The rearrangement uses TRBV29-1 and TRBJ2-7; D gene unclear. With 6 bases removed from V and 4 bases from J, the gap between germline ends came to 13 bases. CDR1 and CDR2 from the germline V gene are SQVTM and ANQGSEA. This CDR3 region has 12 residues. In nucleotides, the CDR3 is TGCAGCGTCCAGGTCGATAGGTACGAGCAGTACTTC. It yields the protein CSVQVDRYEQYF.

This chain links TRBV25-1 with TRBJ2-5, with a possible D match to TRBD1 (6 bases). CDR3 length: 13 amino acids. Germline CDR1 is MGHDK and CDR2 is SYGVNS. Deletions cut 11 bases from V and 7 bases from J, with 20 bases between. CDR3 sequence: CAVESTGKRTQYF. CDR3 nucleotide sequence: TGTGCCGTCGAATCTACAGGGAAACGGACCCAGTACTTC.

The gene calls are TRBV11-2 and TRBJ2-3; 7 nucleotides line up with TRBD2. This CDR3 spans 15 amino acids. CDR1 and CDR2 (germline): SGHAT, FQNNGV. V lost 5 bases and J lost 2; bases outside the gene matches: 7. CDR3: CASSRSGLNTDTQYF. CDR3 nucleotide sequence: TGTGCCAGCAGCCGTAGCGGGTTGAACACAGATACGCAGTATTTT. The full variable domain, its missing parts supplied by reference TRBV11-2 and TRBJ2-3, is EAGVAQSPRYKIIEKRQSVAFWCNPISGHATLYWYQQILGQGPKLLIQFQNNGVVDDSQLPKDRFSAERLKGVDSTLKIQPAKLEDSAVYLCASSRSGLNTDTQYFGPGTRLTVL.

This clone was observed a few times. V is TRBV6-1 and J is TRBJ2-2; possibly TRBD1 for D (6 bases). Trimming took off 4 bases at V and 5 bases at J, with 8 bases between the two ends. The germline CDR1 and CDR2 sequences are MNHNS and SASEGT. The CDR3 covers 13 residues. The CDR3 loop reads CASSADRTGELFF. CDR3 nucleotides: TGTGCCAGCAGTGCCGACAGGACCGGGGAGCTGTTTTTT.

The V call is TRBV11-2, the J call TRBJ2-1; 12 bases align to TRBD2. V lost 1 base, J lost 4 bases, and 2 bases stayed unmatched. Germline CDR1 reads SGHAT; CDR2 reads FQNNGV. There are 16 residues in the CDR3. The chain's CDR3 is CASSLAGLAGYNEQFF. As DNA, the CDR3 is TGTGCCAGCAGCTTAGCCGGACTAGCGGGGTACAATGAGCAGTTCTTC.

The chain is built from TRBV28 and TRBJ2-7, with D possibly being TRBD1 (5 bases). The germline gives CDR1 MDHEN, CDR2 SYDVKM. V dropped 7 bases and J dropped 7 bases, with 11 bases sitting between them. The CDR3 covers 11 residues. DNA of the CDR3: TGTGCCAGCACCCTAAAGGGGGAGCAGTACTTC. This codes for CASTLKGEQYF.

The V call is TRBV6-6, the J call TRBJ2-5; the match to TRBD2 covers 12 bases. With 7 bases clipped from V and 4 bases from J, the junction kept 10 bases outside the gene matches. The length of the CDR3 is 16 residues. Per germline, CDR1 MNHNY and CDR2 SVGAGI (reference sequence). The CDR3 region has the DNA TGTGCCAGCAACCTAAGACTAGCGGGAGTCGGAGAGACCCAGTACTTC. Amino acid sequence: CASNLRLAGVGETQYF.

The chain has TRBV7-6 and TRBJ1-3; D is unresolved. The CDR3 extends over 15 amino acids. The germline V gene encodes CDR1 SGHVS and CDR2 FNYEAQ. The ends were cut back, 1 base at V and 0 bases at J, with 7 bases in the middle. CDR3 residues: CASSLGVLSGNTIYF. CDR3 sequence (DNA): TGTGCCAGCAGCTTAGGAGTCCTCTCTGGAAACACCATATATTTT.

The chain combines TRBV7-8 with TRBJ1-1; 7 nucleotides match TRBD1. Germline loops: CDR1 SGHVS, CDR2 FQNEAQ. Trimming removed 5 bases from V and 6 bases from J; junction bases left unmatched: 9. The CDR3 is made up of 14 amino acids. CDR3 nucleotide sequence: TGTGCCAGCAGCGGCGACAGGGACTTCGCTGAAGCTTTCTTT. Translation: CASSGDRDFAEAFF.

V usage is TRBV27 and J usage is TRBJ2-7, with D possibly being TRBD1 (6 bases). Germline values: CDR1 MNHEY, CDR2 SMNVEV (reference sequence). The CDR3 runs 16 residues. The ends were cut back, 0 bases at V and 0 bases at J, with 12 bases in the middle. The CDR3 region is CASSLSSRGSSYEQYF. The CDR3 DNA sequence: TGTGCCAGCAGTTTATCTTCGAGGGGGAGCTCCTACGAGCAGTACTTC.

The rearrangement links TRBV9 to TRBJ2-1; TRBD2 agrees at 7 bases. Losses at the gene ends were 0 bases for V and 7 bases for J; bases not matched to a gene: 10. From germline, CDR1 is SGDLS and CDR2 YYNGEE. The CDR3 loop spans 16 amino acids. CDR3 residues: CASSVEGGSVVNEQFF. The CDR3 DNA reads TGTGCCAGCAGCGTAGAAGGCGGGAGTGTTGTAAATGAGCAGTTCTTC.

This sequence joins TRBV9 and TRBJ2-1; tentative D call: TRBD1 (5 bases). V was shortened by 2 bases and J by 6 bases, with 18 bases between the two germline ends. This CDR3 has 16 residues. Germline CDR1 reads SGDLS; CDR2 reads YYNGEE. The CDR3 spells CASSVGIKRGPNEQFF. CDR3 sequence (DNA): TGTGCCAGCAGCGTGGGGATAAAAAGGGGCCCCAATGAGCAGTTCTTC.

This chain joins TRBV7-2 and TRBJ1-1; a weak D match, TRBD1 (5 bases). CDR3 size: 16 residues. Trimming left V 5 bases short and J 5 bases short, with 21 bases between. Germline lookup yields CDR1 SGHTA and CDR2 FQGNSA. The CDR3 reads CASSLGIGVEETEAFF. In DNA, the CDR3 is TGTGCCAGCAGCCTCGGTATAGGGGTGGAAGAGACTGAAGCTTTCTTT. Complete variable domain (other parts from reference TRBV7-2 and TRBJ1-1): GAGVSQSPSNKVTEKGKDVELRCDPISGHTALYWYRQSLGQGLEFLIYFQGNSAPDKSGLPSDRFSAERTGGSVSTLTIQRTQQEDSAVYLCASSLGIGVEETEAFFGQGTRLTVV.

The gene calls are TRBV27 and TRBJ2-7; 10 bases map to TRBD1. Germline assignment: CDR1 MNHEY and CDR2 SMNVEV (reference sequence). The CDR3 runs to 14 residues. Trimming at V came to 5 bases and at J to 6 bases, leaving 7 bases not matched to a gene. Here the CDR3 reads CASSPGDRGIEQYF. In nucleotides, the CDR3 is TGTGCCAGCAGTCCTGGGGACAGGGGAATCGAGCAGTACTTC.

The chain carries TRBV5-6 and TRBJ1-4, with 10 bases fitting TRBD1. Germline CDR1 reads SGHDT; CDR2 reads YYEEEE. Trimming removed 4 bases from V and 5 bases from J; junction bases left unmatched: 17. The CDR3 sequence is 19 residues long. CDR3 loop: CASSAAEGQGSFVNEKLFF. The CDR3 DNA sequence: TGTGCCAGCAGCGCGGCGGAGGGACAGGGGAGTTTCGTAAATGAAAAACTGTTTTTT.